The entry that follows covers one TCR beta chain sequence. Its antigen is not identified. Produced via immunoSEQ multiplex PCR; TCRdb's table is partial and in-frame only. In the table there are around 76,000 clones, approximately 90% of which are singletons. Trimming left V 5 bases short and J 2 bases short, with 13 bases between. CDR3 length: 14 amino acids. Per the germline V gene, CDR1 is SGHTA and CDR2 is FQGNSA. This record belongs to a study of OX40 agonist ivuxolimab in advanced cancers. As for the study in general: Each dose-escalation patient presented with hepatocellular carcinoma, melanoma, renal cell or head and neck cancer. A male proportion of 82.7% was recorded, with mean age 60 years and range roughly 23 to 79.

With baseline, cycle 4 day 1, and cycle 7 day 1 as timepoints, blood was sampled. Study results and limitations: At 0.1 to 3.0 mg/kg and by week 6, CD4+ and CD8+ T cells in the blood had expanded clonally.

The sequenced sample was CD4+ or CD8+ T cells sorted from blood, obtained in a trial of the OX40 agonist ivuxolimab. The clonotype was recovered from an adult with an advanced solid tumor such as melanoma, head and neck, liver or kidney cancer. V and J are TRBV7-2 and TRBJ2-7, with D possibly being TRBD1 (6 bases). The chain's CDR3 is CASSPPQGTYEQYF. Here the CDR3 DNA reads TGTGCCAGCAGCCCCCCGCAGGGGACCTACGAGCAGTACTTC.